Listed below are T cell receptor beta chains from one sample, sequenced in a study of blood T cell repertoires in COVID-19. The data were produced by immunoSEQ multiplex PCR, yet TCRdb's version contains in-frame clones alone and is incomplete. Of over 100,000 clones in the sample, approximately 85% are singletons; the top ten hold approximately 10%. Sequencing was done on a sample of peripheral blood. These receptors all stem from an elderly man with acute or convalescent COVID-19. The CDR3 runs from the conserved cysteine through the conserved F or W. A D gene is named only where the DNA matches it firmly. For some rows the clone size is stated as once, few or many, or as a class when expanded; others skip it.

CDR3 DNA	CDR3 protein	J gene	V gene	D gene	clone size
TGCGCCAGCAGCCCCGGACAGAACACCGGGGAGCTGTTTTTT	CASSPGQNTGELFF	TRBJ2-2	TRBV5-1	NA	NA
TGTGCCTGGACTAAGACTAGCGGGTCCACAGATACGCAGTATTTT	CAWTKTSGSTDTQYF	TRBJ2-3	TRBV30	TRBD2	NA
TGCGCCAGCACCCTATCCGGGGGACCTAACGAAAAACTGTTTTTT	CASTLSGGPNEKLFF	TRBJ1-4	TRBV10-2	NA	NA
TGTGCCAGCAGTTTTCCGGTGAAAGAGACCCAGTACTTC	CASSFPVKETQYF	TRBJ2-5	TRBV28	NA	NA
TGTGCCAGCAGTTCCCTCCCGAGGGCAGAGCAGTACTTC	CASSSLPRAEQYF	TRBJ2-7	TRBV7-9	NA	NA
TGTGCCAGTAGAGGGGGTACAGGGCGAGCTAACTATGGCTACACCTTC	CASRGGTGRANYGYTF	TRBJ1-2	TRBV19	NA	NA
TGCAGTGCTCTCCCCACAAATACGCAGTATTTT	CSALPTNTQYF	TRBJ2-3	TRBV20-1	NA	NA
TGTGCCAGCAGCTTAGCCCCGACAGGATTCTACGAGCAGTACTTC	CASSLAPTGFYEQYF	TRBJ2-7	TRBV7-9	NA	NA
TGTGCCAGCAGCTTGTTGACTAATTGGGCCCATTCACCCCTCCACTTT	CASSLLTNWAHSPLHF	TRBJ1-6	TRBV5-6	NA	NA
TGTGCCAGCAGCTTGGGACAGGGGCAGCCCCAGCATTTT	CASSLGQGQPQHF	TRBJ1-5	TRBV5-4	TRBD1	once
TGTGCCAGCAGCTTGCGCGGAGAAGAGACCCAGTACTTC	CASSLRGEETQYF	TRBJ2-5	TRBV5-4	NA	NA
TGTGCCAGCAGCCCCGCCGGGACAATTAACACTGAAGCTTTCTTT	CASSPAGTINTEAFF	TRBJ1-1	TRBV3-1/TRBV3-2	NA	NA
TGTGCCACCACCCGGGGTCCGCAGGATGGCTACACCTTC	CATTRGPQDGYTF	TRBJ1-2	TRBV19	NA	NA
TGTGCCAGCAGTTTGCGGGCCACACCTGGGGATGAAAAACTGTTTTTT	CASSLRATPGDEKLFF	TRBJ1-4	TRBV27	NA	NA
TGTGCCAGCAGCTTTTTAGTTAAGCGGGAGGTCTACGAGCAGTACTTC	CASSFLVKREVYEQYF	TRBJ2-7	TRBV7-9	TRBD2	NA
TGTGCCAGCAGCCCGTCACAGGGGGCGGGTGGCTACACCTTC	CASSPSQGAGGYTF	TRBJ1-2	TRBV7-3	TRBD1	NA
TGTGCCAGCAGCCTGGACAGGAATGAAAAACTGTTTTTT	CASSLDRNEKLFF	TRBJ1-4	TRBV13	TRBD1	NA
TGTGCCAGCAGTTGGGCCTACCAAGAGACCCAGTACTTC	CASSWAYQETQYF	TRBJ2-5	TRBV2	NA	once
TGTGCCATCAGCGAAGGAGCGAACGAAAAACTGTTTTTT	CAISEGANEKLFF	TRBJ1-4	TRBV10-3	NA	NA
TGTGCCAGCAGTCCCCTCCCCTCCGGGACAGGGGACACAATACAGTTCTTC	CASSPLPSGTGDTIQFF	TRBJ2-1	TRBV27	TRBD1	NA
TGTGCCAGCAGTTATCCGGGACAGGGGAATGAAAAACTGTTTTTT	CASSYPGQGNEKLFF	TRBJ1-4	TRBV6-5	TRBD1	NA
TGTGCCAGCAGCTTAACCGGGACATACAATGAGCAGTTCTTC	CASSLTGTYNEQFF	TRBJ2-1	TRBV7-8	NA	NA
TGTGCCAGCAGCCCCCAGGGTTCCTATAATTCACCCCTCCACTTT	CASSPQGSYNSPLHF	TRBJ1-6	TRBV7-2	NA	once
TGTGCCAGCTCACGGGACACCTCCTTTAGCACAGATACGCAGTATTTT	CASSRDTSFSTDTQYF	TRBJ2-3	TRBV18	NA	NA
TGTGCCAGCAGCCATACACAGATTATCACAGATACGCAGTATTTT	CASSHTQIITDTQYF	TRBJ2-3	TRBV5-4	NA	NA
TGTGCCAGCAGCTCGGGACAGGTGAACACTGAAGCTTTCTTT	CASSSGQVNTEAFF	TRBJ1-1	TRBV7-2	TRBD1	NA
TGTGCCAGCAGTTTTCCGGCCGGGGGGGAGCTGTTTTTT	CASSFPAGGELFF	TRBJ2-2	TRBV12-3/TRBV12-4	NA	NA
TGTGCCAGCAGCAAATATCCCTCTCTAGGGGACAATGAGCAGTTCTTC	CASSKYPSLGDNEQFF	TRBJ2-1	TRBV7-2	NA	NA
TGTGCCAGCAGTGAAGCGGGACTAGCGGGGCCCACAGATACGCAGTATTTT	CASSEAGLAGPTDTQYF	TRBJ2-3	TRBV2	TRBD2	once
TGCGCCAGCAGTGAGCCCGGGACAGGAGGCACCGGGGAGCTGTTTTTT	CASSEPGTGGTGELFF	TRBJ2-2	TRBV10-2	TRBD1	once
TGTGCCAGCAGCAGGAGGTCCGGTACTGTCCTCAATCAGCCCCAGCATTTT	CASSRRSGTVLNQPQHF	TRBJ1-5	TRBV28	NA	NA
TGTGCCAGCAGCAAAGGACCAGGACTAGCGATCAACACCGGGGAGCTGTTTTTT	CASSKGPGLAINTGELFF	TRBJ2-2	TRBV21-1	NA	NA
TGTGCCAGCAGCGTAGTAGAGGGAGATGGCTACACCTTC	CASSVVEGDGYTF	TRBJ1-2	TRBV9	NA	NA
TGCAGCGTTGAAGGGACAGGGGAGACCCAGTACTTC	CSVEGTGETQYF	TRBJ2-5	TRBV29-1	TRBD1	NA
TGCGCCAGCAGCTTCACAGGGCTGGGCACTGAAGCTTTCTTT	CASSFTGLGTEAFF	TRBJ1-1	TRBV5-1	NA	NA
TGTGCCAGCAGTTTACAGTACACTGAAGCTTTCTTT	CASSLQYTEAFF	TRBJ1-1	TRBV12-3/TRBV12-4	NA	once
TGTGCCAGCAGGCGGGAGAAGGGTCAGCCCCAGCATTTT	CASRREKGQPQHF	TRBJ1-5	TRBV5-5	NA	few
TGCGCCAGCAGCTTGGCGGGAAGTGGGGTTGAAGCTTTCTTT	CASSLAGSGVEAFF	TRBJ1-1	TRBV5-1	NA	NA
TGCAGCGGCTCTTTAGCGGGGGGTACAGATACGCAGTATTTT	CSGSLAGGTDTQYF	TRBJ2-3	TRBV29-1	TRBD2	once
TGTGCCAGCAGCTCGAGGACACCCTCTAACTATGGCTACACCTTC	CASSSRTPSNYGYTF	TRBJ1-2	TRBV11-2	NA	NA
TGTGCCAGCAGCCAAGTCCCTAGCGGGAGTCCAGGTACGCAGTATTTT	CASSQVPSGSPGTQYF	TRBJ2-3	TRBV3-1/TRBV3-2	TRBD2	NA
TGTGCCAGCAGTGTTGAGGGTAGCAATCAGCCCCAGCATTTT	CASSVEGSNQPQHF	TRBJ1-5	TRBV2	NA	NA
TGTGCCAGCAGCCCTTCCACCGCCGGGACAGGGAAAGCAGATACGCAGTATTTT	CASSPSTAGTGKADTQYF	TRBJ2-3	TRBV7-9	TRBD1	few
TGCGCCAGCAGCTCCACAGGGGGAACTGAAGCTTTCTTT	CASSSTGGTEAFF	TRBJ1-1	TRBV5-1	TRBD1	NA
TGTGCCATCAGGACAGGGGGAGATCAGCCCCAGCATTTT	CAIRTGGDQPQHF	TRBJ1-5	TRBV10-3	TRBD1	NA
TGTGCCAGCTCACCAGGCATCGCGCGGGGCACTGAAGCTTTCTTT	CASSPGIARGTEAFF	TRBJ1-1	TRBV18	NA	NA
TGTGCCAGTATAAAGCGGGAAGGGGGGTCCGGGGAGCTGTTTTTT	CASIKREGGSGELFF	TRBJ2-2	TRBV19	NA	many
TGTGCCAGCAGCGACCCTACGGACAGGGGCGTCATGAACACTGAAGCTTTCTTT	CASSDPTDRGVMNTEAFF	TRBJ1-1	TRBV9	TRBD1	NA
TGTGCCAGCAGCTTAGTTTGGACACAGAACACCGGGGAGCTGTTTTTT	CASSLVWTQNTGELFF	TRBJ2-2	TRBV7-2	NA	NA
TGTGCCACCAGCAGCAGCAGGGGGTTGCAGCCCCAGCATTTT	CATSSSRGLQPQHF	TRBJ1-5	TRBV15	TRBD1	NA
TGTGCCAGCAGCCCCCAGGGGTATCCAAGGGGTGAAGCTTTCTTT	CASSPQGYPRGEAFF	TRBJ1-1	TRBV7-3	NA	NA
TGTGCCAGCAGTGTCTCCGGGACAAAAGAGACCCAGTACTTC	CASSVSGTKETQYF	TRBJ2-5	TRBV7-3	NA	once
TGCAGTGCTAGTTCCGGGACAGGGACTGGCTATGGCTACACCTTC	CSASSGTGTGYGYTF	TRBJ1-2	TRBV20-1	TRBD1	NA